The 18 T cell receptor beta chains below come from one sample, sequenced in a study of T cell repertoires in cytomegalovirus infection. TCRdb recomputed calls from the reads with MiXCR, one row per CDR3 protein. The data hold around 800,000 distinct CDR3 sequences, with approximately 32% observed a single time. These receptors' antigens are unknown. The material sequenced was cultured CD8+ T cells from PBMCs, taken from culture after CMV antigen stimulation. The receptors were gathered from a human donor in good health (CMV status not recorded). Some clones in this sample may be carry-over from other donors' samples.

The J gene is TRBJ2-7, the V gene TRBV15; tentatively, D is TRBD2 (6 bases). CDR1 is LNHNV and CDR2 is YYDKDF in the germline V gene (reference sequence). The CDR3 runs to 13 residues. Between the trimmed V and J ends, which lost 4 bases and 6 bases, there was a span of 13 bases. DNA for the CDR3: TGTGCCACCAGCACGGGCGGGGCGAGCGAGCAGTACGTC. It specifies CATSTGGASEQYV.

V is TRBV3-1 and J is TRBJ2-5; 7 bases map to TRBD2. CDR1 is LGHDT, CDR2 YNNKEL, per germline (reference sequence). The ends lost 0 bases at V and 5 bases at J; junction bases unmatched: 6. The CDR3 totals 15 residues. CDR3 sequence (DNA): TGTGCCAGCAGCCAAGACGGTACTAGCGTGGAGACCCAGTACTTC. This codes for CASSQDGTSVETQYF.

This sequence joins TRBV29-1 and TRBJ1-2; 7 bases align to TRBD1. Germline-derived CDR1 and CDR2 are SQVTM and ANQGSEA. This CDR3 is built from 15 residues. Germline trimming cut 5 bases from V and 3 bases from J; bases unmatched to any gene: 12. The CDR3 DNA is TGCAGCGTTCTCTTTATTGGGACAGATGACTATGGCTACACCTTC. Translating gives CSVLFIGTDDYGYTF.

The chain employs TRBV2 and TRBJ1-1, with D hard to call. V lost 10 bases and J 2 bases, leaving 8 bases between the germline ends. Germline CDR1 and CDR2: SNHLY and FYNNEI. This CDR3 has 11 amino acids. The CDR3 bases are TGTGCCATCGAAACAAACACTGAAGCTTTCTTT. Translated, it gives CAIETNTEAFF.

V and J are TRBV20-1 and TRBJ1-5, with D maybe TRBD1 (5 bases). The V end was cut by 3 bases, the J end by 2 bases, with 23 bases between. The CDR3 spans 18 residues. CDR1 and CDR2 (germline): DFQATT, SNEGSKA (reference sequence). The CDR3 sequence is CSARRRLRGVSRNQPQHF. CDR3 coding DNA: TGCAGTGCTAGGCGTCGATTACGAGGGGTTTCGCGCAATCAGCCCCAGCATTTT.

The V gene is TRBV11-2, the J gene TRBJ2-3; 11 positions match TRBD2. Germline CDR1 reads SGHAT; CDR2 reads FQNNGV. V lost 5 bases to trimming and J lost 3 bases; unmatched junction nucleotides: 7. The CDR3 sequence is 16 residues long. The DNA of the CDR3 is TGTGCCAGCAGCATCCTCCTAGCGGGGGGAACAGATACGCAGTATTTT. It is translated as CASSILLAGGTDTQYF.

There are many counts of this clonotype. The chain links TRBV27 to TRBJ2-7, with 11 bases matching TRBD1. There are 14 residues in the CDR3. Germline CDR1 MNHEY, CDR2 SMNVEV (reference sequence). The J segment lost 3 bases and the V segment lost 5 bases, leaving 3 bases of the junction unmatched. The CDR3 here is CASSPGTGGYEQYV. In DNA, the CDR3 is TGTGCCAGCAGTCCCGGGACAGGGGGCTACGAGCAGTACGTC.

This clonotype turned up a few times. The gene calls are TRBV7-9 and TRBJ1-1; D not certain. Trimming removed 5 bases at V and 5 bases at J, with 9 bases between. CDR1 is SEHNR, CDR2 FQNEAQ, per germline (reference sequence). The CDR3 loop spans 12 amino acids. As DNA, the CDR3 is TGTGCCAGCAGCGGCCAGATAACTGAAGCTTTCTTT. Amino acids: CASSGQITEAFF. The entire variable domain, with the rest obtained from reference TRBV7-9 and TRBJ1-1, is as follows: DTGVSQNPRHKITKRGQNVTFRCDPISEHNRLYWYRQTLGQGPEFLTYFQNEAQLEKSRLLSDRFSAERPKGSFSTLEIQRTEQGDSAMYLCASSGQITEAFFGQGTRLTVV.

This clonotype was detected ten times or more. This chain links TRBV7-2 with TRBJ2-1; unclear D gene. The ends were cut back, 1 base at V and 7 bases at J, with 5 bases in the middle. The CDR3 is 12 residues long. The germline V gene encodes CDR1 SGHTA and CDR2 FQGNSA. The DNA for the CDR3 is TGTGCCAGCAGCTTAGTTTGGAATGAGCAGTTCTTC. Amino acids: CASSLVWNEQFF. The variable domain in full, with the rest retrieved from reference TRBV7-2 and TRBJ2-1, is GAGVSQSPSNKVTEKGKDVELRCDPISGHTALYWYRQSLGQGLEFLIYFQGNSAPDKSGLPSDRFSAERTGGSVSTLTIQRTQQEDSAVYLCASSLVWNEQFFGPGTRLTVL.

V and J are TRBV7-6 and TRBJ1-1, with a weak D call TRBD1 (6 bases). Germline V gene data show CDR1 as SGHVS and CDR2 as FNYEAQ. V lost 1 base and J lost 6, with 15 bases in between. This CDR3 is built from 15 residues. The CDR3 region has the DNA TGTGCCAGCAGCTTAGGTGGGGGGCGGTTTCCTGAAGCTTTCTTT. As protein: CASSLGGGRFPEAFF.

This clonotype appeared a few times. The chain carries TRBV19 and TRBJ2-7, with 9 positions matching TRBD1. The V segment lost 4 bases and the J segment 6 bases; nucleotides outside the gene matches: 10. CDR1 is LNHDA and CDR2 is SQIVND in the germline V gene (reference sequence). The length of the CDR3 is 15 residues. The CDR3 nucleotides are TGTGCCAGTAGTAAAGGAGGGACAGGGTCTGGCGAGCAGTACGTC. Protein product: CASSKGGTGSGEQYV.

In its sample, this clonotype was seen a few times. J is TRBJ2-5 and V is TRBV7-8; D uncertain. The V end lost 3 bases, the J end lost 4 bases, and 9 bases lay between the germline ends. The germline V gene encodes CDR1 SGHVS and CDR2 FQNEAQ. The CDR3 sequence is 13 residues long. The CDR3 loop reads CASSFEFGETQYF. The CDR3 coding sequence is TGTGCCAGCAGCTTTGAGTTCGGAGAGACCCAGTACTTC. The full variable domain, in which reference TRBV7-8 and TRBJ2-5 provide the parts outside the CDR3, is GAGVSQSPRYKVAKRGQDVALRCDPISGHVSLFWYQQALGQGPEFLTYFQNEAQLDKSGLPSDRFFAERPEGSVSTLKIQRTQQEDSAVYLCASSFEFGETQYFGPGTRLLVL.

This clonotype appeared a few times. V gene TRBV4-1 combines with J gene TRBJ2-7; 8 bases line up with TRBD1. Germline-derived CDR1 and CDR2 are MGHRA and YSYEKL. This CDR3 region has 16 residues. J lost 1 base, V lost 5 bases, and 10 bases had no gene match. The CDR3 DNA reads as TGCGCCAGCAGCTCATCACACAGGGGGATGTCCTACGAGCAGTACTTC. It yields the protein CASSSSHRGMSYEQYF.

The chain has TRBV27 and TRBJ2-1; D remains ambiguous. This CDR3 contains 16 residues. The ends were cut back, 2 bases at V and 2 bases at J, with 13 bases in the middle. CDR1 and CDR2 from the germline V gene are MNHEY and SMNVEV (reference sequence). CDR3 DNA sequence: TGTGCCAGCAGTTTAACGAGCTCGAGCCCCTACAATGAGCAGTTCTTC. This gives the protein CASSLTSSSPYNEQFF.

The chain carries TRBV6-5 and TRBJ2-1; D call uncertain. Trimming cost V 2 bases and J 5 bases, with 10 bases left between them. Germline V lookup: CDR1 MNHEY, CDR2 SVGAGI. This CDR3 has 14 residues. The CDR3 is CASSYDAGDNEQFF. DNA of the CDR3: TGTGCCAGCAGTTACGACGCAGGAGACAATGAGCAGTTCTTC.

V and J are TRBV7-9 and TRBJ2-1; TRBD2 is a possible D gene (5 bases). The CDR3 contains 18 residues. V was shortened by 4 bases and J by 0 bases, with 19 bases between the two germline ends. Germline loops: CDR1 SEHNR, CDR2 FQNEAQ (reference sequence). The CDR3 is CASSSTRGSRFSYNEQFF. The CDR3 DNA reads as TGTGCCAGCAGCTCTACCCGGGGTAGTCGTTTCTCCTACAATGAGCAGTTCTTC.

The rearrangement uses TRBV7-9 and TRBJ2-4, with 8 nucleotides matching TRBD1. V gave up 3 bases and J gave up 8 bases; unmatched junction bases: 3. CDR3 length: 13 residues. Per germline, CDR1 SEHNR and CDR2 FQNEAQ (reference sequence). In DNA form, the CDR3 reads TGTGCCAGCAGCTTCAGGGGGCAGGACATTCAGTACTTC. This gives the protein CASSFRGQDIQYF.

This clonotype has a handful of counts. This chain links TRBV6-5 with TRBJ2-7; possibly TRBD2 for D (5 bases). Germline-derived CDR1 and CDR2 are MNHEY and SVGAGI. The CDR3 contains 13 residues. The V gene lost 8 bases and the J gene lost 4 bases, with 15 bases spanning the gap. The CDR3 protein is CASGWGPGYEQYV. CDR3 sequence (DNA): TGTGCCAGCGGATGGGGTCCGGGATACGAGCAGTACGTC.